The entry below describes one TCR beta chain. Its antigen remains unknown. Using its own MiXCR run on the 5' RACE reads, TCRdb lists one record per CDR3 protein. Here the sample spans about 340,000 distinct CDR3 sequences, 15% to 20% being singletons. This specimen comes from a study of T-cell memory formation after mild COVID-19. In the study overall: Most TCR clusters belonged to a single donor.

Findings of the study overall: Among clones peaking at day 37 in the second wave, SARS-CoV-2 specificity remained unconfirmed. Clones which contracted sat mainly in CM and EM if CD4+, and in EMRA if CD8+.

This CDR3 has 17 amino acids. CDR1 and CDR2 from the germline V gene are SEHNR and FQNEAQ (reference sequence). J lost 1 base, V lost 1 base, and 3 bases had no gene match. The sequence was obtained from a man aged 18 to 35 who had mild COVID-19 (a few samples of this study predate the infection). Cell type and time point are not known. The chain combines TRBV7-9 with TRBJ2-7; 14 bases align to TRBD2. Sequenced input: PBMCs or a T cell subset sorted from them (not recorded which). CDR3 protein: CASSLGGLAGGSYEQYF. DNA of the CDR3: TGTGCCAGCAGCTTAGGCGGACTAGCGGGAGGTTCCTACGAGCAGTACTTC.